A single count supports the clone carrying this TCR beta chain. As yet, its antigen is unknown. This entry is derived from a study of OX40 agonist ivuxolimab in advanced cancers. Whole-study findings and limits: Which antigen the expanded peripheral T cells recognized is unknown.

TCRdb's table, derived via immunoSEQ multiplex PCR, lists solely in-frame clones and lacks some. The table records approximately 81,000 clones, roughly 80% of them present only once. This TCR derives from an adult with an advanced solid tumor such as melanoma, head and neck, liver or kidney cancer. This specimen consisted of CD4+ or CD8+ T cells sorted from blood, obtained in a trial of the OX40 agonist ivuxolimab.

CDR3 sequence (DNA): TGCGCCAGCACCCCCCAGGCTAGCGGGAGCCAGACCCAGTACTTC. Protein product: CASTPQASGSQTQYF. The rearrangement links TRBV4-1 to TRBJ2-5; 10 bases match TRBD2. V was clipped by 7 bases and J by 6 bases; unmatched bases: 11. Germline V gives CDR1 MGHRA, CDR2 YSYEKL. The CDR3 length is 15 residues.